This entry concerns a single T cell receptor (beta chain). The CDR3 runs 15 residues. V was pared by 4 bases and J by 9 bases, with 10 bases of the junction left unmatched. Germline V gene data show CDR1 as SGHAT and CDR2 as FQNNGV. This table comes from immunoSEQ multiplex PCR, and its TCRdb copy is limited to in-frame clones, with some not included. The sample has roughly 150,000 clones; about 86% are singletons. This record belongs to a study of control samples from healthy donors and cancer patients. The sequencing sample was made of blood. V usage is TRBV11-2 and J usage is TRBJ1-5, with 9 bases matching TRBD1. This receptor was obtained from a man between 18 and 29 years old in good health. The CDR3 bases are TGTGCCAGCAGCTCCAGCCGGGACAGGGTATCGCCCCAGCATTTT. Its translation: CASSSSRDRVSPQHF.